Below, one T cell receptor (beta chain) is given with its context. Its specificity is not known. J gave up 1 base and V 2 bases, and 2 bases lay outside the gene matches. The CDR3 is made up of 14 amino acids. In germline, CDR1 is SGHNT, CDR2 YYREEE (reference sequence). The data originate from a study of cytomegalovirus exposure and HLA in healthy donors. The wider study: About 80 million unique TCRs from HLA-typed donors made up an early data release.

PCR amplification relied on 60 Vbeta primers (plus 13 Jbeta primers). Data came from immunoSEQ multiplex PCR; TCRdb stores just in-frame clones and leaves some out. The repertoire holds 210,000 or so clones, with just over 75% as singletons. Study results and limitations: A further, later analysis showed that HLA-associated TCR beta chains (compared with equally common others) were more clonally expanded. TCR beta chains numbering some 150 were designated cytomegalovirus-associated. Most TCR sequences showed up rarely, but some public TCRs showed up in many donors.

The source is a woman aged 60 to 75 in good health and CMV-seropositive. Source material: PBMCs. The chain combines TRBV5-4 with TRBJ1-2, with 7 positions matching TRBD1. Written as DNA, the CDR3 is TGTGCCAGCAGCTTCACAGGGGTTAACTATGGCTACACCTTC. Its translation is CASSFTGVNYGYTF.